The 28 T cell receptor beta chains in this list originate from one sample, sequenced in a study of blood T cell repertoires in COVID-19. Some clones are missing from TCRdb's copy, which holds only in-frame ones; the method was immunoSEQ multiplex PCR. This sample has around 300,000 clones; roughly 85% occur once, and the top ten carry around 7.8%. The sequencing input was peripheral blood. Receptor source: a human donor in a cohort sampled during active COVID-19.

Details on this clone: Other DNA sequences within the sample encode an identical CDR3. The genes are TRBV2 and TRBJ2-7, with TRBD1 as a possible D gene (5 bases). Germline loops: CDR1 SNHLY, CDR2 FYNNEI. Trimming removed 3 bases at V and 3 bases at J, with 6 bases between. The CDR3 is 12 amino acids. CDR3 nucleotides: TGTGCCAGCAGTGACCAGGGCTACGAGCAGTACTTC. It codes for CASSDQGYEQYF.

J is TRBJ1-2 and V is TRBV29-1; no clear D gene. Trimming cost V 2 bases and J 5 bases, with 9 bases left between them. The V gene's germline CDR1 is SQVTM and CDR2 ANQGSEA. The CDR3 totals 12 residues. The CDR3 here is CSVELAQYGYTF. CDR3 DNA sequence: TGCAGCGTTGAATTAGCCCAGTATGGCTACACCTTC.

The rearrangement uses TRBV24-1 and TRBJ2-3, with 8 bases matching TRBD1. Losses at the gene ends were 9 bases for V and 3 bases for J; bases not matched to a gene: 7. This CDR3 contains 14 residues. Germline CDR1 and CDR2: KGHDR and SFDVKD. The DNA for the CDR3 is TGTGCCACCTCGCCTCGACAGGGGACAGATACGCAGTATTTT. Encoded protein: CATSPRQGTDTQYF.

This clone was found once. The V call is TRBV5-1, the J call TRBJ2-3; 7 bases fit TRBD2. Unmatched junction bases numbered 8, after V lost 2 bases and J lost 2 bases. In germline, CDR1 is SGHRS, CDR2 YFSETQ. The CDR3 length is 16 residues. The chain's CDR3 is CASSFYGLDYTDTQYF. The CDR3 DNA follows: TGCGCCAGCAGCTTCTATGGACTAGACTACACAGATACGCAGTATTTT.

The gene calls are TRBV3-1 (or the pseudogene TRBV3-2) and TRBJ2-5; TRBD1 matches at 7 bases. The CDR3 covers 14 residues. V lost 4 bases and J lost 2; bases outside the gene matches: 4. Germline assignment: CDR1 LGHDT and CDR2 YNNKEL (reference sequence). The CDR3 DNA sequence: TGTGCCAGCAGCCCCGGGACAGCGCAAGAGACCCAGTACTTC. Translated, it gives CASSPGTAQETQYF.

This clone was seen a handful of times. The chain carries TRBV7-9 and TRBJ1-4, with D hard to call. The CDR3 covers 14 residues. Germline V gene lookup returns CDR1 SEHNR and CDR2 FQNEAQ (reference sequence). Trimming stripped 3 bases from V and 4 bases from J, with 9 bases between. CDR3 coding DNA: TGTGCCAGCAGCTTGCGGGGAAGTAATGAAAAACTGTTTTTT. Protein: CASSLRGSNEKLFF.

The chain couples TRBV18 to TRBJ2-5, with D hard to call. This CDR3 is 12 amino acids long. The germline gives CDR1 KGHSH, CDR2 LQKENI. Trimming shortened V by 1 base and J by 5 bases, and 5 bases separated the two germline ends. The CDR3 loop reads CASSPLSETQYF. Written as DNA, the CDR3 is TGTGCCAGCTCACCACTTTCGGAGACCCAGTACTTC.

The CDR3 here is CASSVSAYNEQFF. The CDR3 nucleotides read TGTGCCAGCAGCGTGAGCGCCTACAATGAGCAGTTCTTC. The chain combines TRBV9 with TRBJ2-1; D unclear. Germline V gene sequence: CDR1 SGDLS, CDR2 YYNGEE. This CDR3 spans 13 amino acids. The V end lost 2 bases, the J end lost 2 bases, and 5 bases lay between the germline ends.

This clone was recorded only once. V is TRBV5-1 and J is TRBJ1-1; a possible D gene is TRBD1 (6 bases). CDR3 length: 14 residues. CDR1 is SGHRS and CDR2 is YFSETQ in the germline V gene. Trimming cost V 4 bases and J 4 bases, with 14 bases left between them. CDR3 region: CASSVQGMGTEAFF. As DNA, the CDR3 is TGCGCCAGCAGCGTACAGGGTATGGGCACTGAAGCTTTCTTT. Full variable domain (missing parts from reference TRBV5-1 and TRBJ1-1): KAGVTQTPRYLIKTRGQQVTLSCSPISGHRSVSWYQQTPGQGLQFLFEYFSETQRNKGNFPGRFSGRQFSNSRSEMNVSTLELGDSALYLCASSVQGMGTEAFFGQGTRLTVV.

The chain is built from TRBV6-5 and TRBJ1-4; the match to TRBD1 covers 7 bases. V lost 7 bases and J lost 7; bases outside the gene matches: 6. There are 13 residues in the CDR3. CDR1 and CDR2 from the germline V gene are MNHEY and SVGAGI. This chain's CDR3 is CASTQGGLEKLFF. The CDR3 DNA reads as TGTGCCAGCACTCAGGGGGGACTTGAAAAACTGTTTTTT.

CDR3 sequence: CAWSVLRDTEAFF. DNA for the CDR3: TGTGCCTGGAGTGTACTCAGGGACACTGAAGCTTTCTTT. V gene TRBV30 combines with J gene TRBJ1-1, with D possibly matching TRBD1 (5 bases). CDR3 length equals 13 residues. Germline CDR1 and CDR2: GTSNPN and SVGIG (reference sequence). V was pared by 0 bases and J by 3 bases, with 8 bases between.

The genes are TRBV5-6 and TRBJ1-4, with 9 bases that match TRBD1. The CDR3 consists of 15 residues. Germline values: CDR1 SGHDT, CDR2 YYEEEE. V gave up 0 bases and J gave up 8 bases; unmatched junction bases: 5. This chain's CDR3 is CASSLGTGEGEKLFF. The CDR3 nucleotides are TGTGCCAGCAGCTTGGGGACAGGGGAGGGAGAAAAACTGTTTTTT.

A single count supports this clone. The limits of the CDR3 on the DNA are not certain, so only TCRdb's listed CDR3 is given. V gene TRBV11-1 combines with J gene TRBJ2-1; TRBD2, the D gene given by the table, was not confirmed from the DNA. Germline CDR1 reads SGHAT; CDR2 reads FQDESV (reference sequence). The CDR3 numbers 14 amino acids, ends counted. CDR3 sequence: CASSLVGSGAGEFF.

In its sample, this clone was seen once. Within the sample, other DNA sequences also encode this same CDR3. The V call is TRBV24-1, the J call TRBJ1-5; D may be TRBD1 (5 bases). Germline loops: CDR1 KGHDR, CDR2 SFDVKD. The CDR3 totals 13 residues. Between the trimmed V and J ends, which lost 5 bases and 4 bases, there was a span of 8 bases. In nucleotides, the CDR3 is TGTGCCACCAGTGGAACAGGTAATCAGCCCCAGCATTTT. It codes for CATSGTGNQPQHF.

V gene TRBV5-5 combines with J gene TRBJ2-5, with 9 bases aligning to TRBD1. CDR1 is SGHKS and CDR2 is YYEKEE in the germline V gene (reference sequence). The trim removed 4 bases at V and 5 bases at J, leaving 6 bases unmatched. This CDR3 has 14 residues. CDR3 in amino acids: CASSLTGGLETQYF. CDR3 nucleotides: TGTGCCAGCAGCCTTACAGGGGGCTTGGAGACCCAGTACTTC.

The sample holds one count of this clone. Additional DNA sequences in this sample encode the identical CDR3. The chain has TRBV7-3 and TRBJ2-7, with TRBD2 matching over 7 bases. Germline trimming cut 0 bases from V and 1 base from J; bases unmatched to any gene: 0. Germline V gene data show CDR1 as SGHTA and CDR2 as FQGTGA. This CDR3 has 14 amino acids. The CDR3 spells CASSLTGGSYEQYF. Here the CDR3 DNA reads TGTGCCAGCAGCTTAACGGGGGGGTCCTACGAGCAGTACTTC.

The CDR3 coding sequence is TGTGCCAGCAGTGAAGAAGGGGGCTATAATTCACCCCTCCACTTT. Encoded protein: CASSEEGGYNSPLHF. V usage is TRBV2 and J usage is TRBJ1-6; D is possibly TRBD1 (6 bases). V was trimmed by 1 base and J by 3 bases, leaving 7 bases between them. The CDR3 spans 15 residues. Germline V gives CDR1 SNHLY, CDR2 FYNNEI.

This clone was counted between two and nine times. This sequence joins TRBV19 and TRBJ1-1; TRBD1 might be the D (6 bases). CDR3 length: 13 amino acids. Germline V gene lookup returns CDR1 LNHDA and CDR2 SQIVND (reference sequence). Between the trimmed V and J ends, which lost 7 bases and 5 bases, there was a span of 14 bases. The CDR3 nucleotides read TGTGCCAGTAAGGCGGGGGGCATAACTGAAGCTTTCTTT. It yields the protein CASKAGGITEAFF.

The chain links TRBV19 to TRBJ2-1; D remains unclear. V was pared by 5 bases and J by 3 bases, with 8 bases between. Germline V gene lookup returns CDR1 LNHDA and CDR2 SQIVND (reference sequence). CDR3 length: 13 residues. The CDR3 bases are TGTGCCAGTAGTGACTCAGACTACAATGAGCAGTTCTTC. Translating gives CASSDSDYNEQFF.

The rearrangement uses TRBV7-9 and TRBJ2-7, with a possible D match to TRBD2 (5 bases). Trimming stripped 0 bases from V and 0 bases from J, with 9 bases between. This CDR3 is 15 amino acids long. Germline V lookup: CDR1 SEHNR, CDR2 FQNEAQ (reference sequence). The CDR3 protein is CASSLATGSSYEQYF. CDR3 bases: TGTGCCAGCAGCTTAGCAACTGGGAGCTCCTACGAGCAGTACTTC.

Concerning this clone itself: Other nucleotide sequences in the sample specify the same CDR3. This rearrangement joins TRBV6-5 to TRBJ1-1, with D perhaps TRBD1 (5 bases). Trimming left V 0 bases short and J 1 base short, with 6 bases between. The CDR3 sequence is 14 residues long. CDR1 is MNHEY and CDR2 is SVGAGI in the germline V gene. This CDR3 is CASSYSRGNTEAFF. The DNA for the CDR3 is TGTGCCAGCAGTTACTCAAGGGGGAACACTGAAGCTTTCTTT.

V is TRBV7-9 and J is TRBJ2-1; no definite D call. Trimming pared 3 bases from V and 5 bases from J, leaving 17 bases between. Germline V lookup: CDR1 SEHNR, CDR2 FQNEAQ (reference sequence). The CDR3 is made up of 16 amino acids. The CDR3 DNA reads TGTGCCAGCAGCTTGTCCGTAGACCTGGGCGACAATGAGCAGTTCTTC. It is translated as CASSLSVDLGDNEQFF.

The DNA for the CDR3 is TGTGCCAGCAATTACCGGGGCCTAGGGGGAGATACGCAGTATTTT. Translation gives CASNYRGLGGDTQYF. V and J are TRBV19 and TRBJ2-3, with TRBD1 as a possible D gene (6 bases). Germline CDR1 is LNHDA and CDR2 is SQIVND (reference sequence). V shed 9 bases and J shed 5 bases, with 21 bases lying between them. This CDR3 is 15 amino acids long.

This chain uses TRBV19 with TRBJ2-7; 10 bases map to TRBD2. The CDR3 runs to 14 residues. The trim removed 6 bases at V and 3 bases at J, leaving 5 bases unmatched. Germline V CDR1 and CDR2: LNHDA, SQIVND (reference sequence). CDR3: CASRRAGGFYEQYF. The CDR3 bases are TGTGCCAGTAGAAGAGCGGGGGGGTTCTACGAGCAGTACTTC.

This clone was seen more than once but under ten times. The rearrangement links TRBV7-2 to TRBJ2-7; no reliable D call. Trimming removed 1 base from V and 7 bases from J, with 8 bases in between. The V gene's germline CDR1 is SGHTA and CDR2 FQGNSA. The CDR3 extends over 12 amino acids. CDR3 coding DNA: TGTGCCAGCAGCTTAGGAGCCGTGGAGCAGTACTTC. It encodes CASSLGAVEQYF.

This chain's CDR3 is CASRWGPNYGYTF. CDR3 DNA: TGTGCCAGCAGATGGGGGCCTAACTATGGCTACACCTTC. The rearrangement uses TRBV27 and TRBJ1-2, with D maybe TRBD1 (6 bases). This CDR3 has 13 amino acids. Germline V gene lookup returns CDR1 MNHEY and CDR2 SMNVEV (reference sequence). The germline V and J ends were trimmed by 6 bases and 0 bases, with 8 bases remaining between them.

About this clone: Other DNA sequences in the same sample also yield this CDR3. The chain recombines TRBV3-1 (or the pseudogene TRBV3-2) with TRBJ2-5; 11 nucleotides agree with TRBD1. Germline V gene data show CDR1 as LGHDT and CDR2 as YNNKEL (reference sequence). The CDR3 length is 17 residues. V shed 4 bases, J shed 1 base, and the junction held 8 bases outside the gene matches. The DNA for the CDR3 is TGTGCCAGCAGCCGTCAAACCGGGACAGGGGGCCAAGAGACCCAGTACTTC. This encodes CASSRQTGTGGQETQYF.

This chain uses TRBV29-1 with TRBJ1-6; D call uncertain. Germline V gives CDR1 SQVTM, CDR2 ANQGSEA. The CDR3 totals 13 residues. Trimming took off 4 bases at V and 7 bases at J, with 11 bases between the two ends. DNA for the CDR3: TGCAGCGTTGCGCTATCCACCAATTCACCCCTCCACTTT. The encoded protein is CSVALSTNSPLHF.